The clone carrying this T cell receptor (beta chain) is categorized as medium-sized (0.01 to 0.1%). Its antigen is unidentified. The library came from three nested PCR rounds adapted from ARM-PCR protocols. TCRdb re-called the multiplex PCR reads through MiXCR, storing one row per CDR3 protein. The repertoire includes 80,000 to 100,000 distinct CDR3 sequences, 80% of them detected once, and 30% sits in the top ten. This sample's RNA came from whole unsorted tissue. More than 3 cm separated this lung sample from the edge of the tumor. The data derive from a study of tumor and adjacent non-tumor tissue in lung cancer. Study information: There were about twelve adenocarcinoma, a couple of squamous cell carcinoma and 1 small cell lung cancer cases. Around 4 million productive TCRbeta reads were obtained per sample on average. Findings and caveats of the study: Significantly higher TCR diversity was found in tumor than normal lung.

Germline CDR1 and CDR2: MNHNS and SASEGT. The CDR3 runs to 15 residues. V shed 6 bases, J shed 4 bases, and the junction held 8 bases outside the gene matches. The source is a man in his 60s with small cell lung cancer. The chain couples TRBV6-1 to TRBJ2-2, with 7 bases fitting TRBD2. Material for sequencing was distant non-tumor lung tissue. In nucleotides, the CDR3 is TGTGCCAGCAGGAGGGAGGGCCGCTTCACCGGGGAGCTGTTTTTT. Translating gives CASRREGRFTGELFF.